The present T cell receptor beta chain was sequenced within a study of blood T cell repertoires in COVID-19. On the study more broadly: Samples of COVID-19 (acute and convalescent) were obtained from the United States, Italy and Spain. T cells, B-cell-depleted T cells, or PBMCs supplied cDNA or gDNA.

Original methodology: For nucleated cells, counts were estimated from reference gene primer amplification. Assay: immunoSEQ multiplex PCR; the TCRdb copy retains only in-frame clones and omits some. Clone size and V and J calls were adopted from that table, with D and trimming inferred from the DNA. The sample has about 120,000 clones; 88% are singletons. The CDR3 consists of 13 residues. With 5 bases removed from V and 4 bases from J, the gap between germline ends came to 11 bases. Per germline, CDR1 MDHEN and CDR2 SYDVKM. The chain joins TRBV28 to TRBJ1-2, with D maybe TRBD1 (5 bases). The receptor was isolated from a woman aged 45-65 years with active or convalescent COVID-19. Sequenced input: peripheral blood. This chain's CDR3 is CASSPRVVYGYTF. The CDR3 DNA follows: TGTGCCAGCAGTCCCAGGGTTGTCTATGGCTACACCTTC.